Each of the 9 T cell receptor beta chains below was sequenced from the same sample in a study of cytomegalovirus exposure and HLA in healthy donors. Sequenced by immunoSEQ multiplex PCR; TCRdb stores in-frame clones only, minus some. This table holds 150,000 to 200,000 clones, about 89% found once. The sequencing input was PBMCs. The source of these receptors is a man aged 30-40 years in good health and CMV-seropositive.

The CDR3 region has the DNA TGTGCCAGCAGTTACGGTGCGGATAACTATGGCTACACCTTC. Its translation is CASSYGADNYGYTF. The J gene is TRBJ1-2, the V gene TRBV6-9; D is uncertain. The CDR3 is 14 residues long. V was cut by 3 bases and J by 1 base, with 9 bases left in between. Germline assignment: CDR1 MNHGY and CDR2 SVAAGI.

This chain's CDR3 is CASSIGPGNTIYF. The CDR3 DNA reads TGTGCCAGTAGTATTGGCCCTGGAAACACCATATATTTT. The gene calls are TRBV19 and TRBJ1-3; D is ambiguous. The germline V gene has CDR1 LNHDA and CDR2 SQIVND (reference sequence). The CDR3 has 13 residues. V lost 3 bases and J lost 2, with 5 bases in between.

Only a few counts were recorded for this clone. This chain connects TRBV7-3 to TRBJ2-2; no clear D. V dropped 7 bases and J dropped 1 base, with 10 bases sitting between them. This CDR3 is built from 14 residues. CDR1 is SGHTA and CDR2 is FQGTGA in the germline V gene. This chain's CDR3 is CASTTSKNTGELFF. CDR3 in DNA: TGTGCCAGCACCACCTCCAAGAACACCGGGGAGCTGTTTTTT.

The chain is built from TRBV27 and TRBJ1-1; no clear D. Between the trimmed V and J ends, which lost 3 bases and 6 bases, there was a span of 17 bases. The CDR3 extends over 15 amino acids. Germline V CDR1 and CDR2: MNHEY, SMNVEV (reference sequence). The CDR3 DNA follows: TGTGCCAGCAGTTTCCCGGGCAGGCCCTGGGCTGAAGCTTTCTTT. Its translation is CASSFPGRPWAEAFF.

This chain links TRBV19 with TRBJ2-7, with 7 bases identical to TRBD2. Germline CDR1 is LNHDA and CDR2 is SQIVND (reference sequence). V lost 3 bases, J lost 7 bases, and 6 bases stayed unmatched. There are 13 residues in the CDR3. The CDR3 here is CASSIWGGKEQYF. The CDR3 DNA sequence: TGTGCCAGTAGTATTTGGGGGGGTAAGGAGCAGTACTTC.

The rearrangement joins TRBV25-1 to TRBJ2-1; no clear D. This CDR3 contains 11 residues. Trimming removed 8 bases at V and 7 bases at J, with 9 bases between. The germline gives CDR1 MGHDK, CDR2 SYGVNS. The CDR3 spells CASGGVNEQFF. The CDR3 region has the DNA TGTGCCAGCGGTGGGGTAAATGAGCAGTTCTTC.

The rearrangement links TRBV15 to TRBJ1-3, with 7 bases matching TRBD1. The CDR3 sequence is 17 residues long. The V and J ends lost 0 bases and 0 bases, in that order; junction bases with no gene match: 5. From germline, CDR1 is LNHNV and CDR2 YYDKDF (reference sequence). The CDR3 reads CATSRDLGQTSGNTIYF. CDR3 nucleotide sequence: TGTGCCACCAGCAGAGATCTGGGACAGACCTCTGGAAACACCATATATTTT.

In nucleotides, the CDR3 is TGTGCCAGCAGCTCCCTACGGGGCAGCCCCCATGGCTACACCTTC. Protein product: CASSSLRGSPHGYTF. V and J are TRBV11-3 and TRBJ1-2; a possible D gene is TRBD1 (5 bases). Germline V gives CDR1 SGHNT, CDR2 YENEEA. This CDR3 has 15 residues. Trimming took off 4 bases at V and 6 bases at J, with 18 bases between the two ends.

The gene calls are TRBV6-5 and TRBJ2-1; 7 bases are shared with TRBD1. The CDR3 loop spans 12 amino acids. The V gene end was trimmed by 10 bases and the J gene end by 4 bases; junction bases not matched to a gene: 4. Per the germline V gene, CDR1 is MNHEY and CDR2 is SVGAGI. The chain's CDR3 is CATARGYNEQFF. The CDR3 bases are TGTGCCACCGCCAGGGGGTACAATGAGCAGTTCTTC.